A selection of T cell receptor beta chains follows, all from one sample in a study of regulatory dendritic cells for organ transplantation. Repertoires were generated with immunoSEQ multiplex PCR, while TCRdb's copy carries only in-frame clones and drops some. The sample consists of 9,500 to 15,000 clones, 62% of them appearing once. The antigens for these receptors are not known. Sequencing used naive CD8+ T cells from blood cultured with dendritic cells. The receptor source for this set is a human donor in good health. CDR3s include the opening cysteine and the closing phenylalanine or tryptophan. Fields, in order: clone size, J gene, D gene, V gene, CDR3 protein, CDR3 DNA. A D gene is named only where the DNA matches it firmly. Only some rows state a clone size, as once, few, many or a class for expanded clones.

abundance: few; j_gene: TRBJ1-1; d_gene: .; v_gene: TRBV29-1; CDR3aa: CSARLLNTEAFF; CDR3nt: TGCAGCGCCAGACTGTTGAACACTGAAGCTTTCTTT
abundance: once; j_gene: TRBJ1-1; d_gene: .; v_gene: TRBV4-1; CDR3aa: CASSQEGGNTEAFF; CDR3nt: TGCGCCAGCAGCCAAGAAGGGGGGAACACTGAAGCTTTCTTT
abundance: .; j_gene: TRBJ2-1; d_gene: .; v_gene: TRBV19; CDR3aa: CASSITDRSYNEQFF; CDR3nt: TGTGCCAGTAGTATAACAGACCGTTCCTACAATGAGCAGTTCTTC
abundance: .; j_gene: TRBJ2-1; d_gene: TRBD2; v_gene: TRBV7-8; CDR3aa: CASSLATGLAGVGNEQFF; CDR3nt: TGTGCCAGCAGCTTAGCTACGGGACTAGCGGGGGTGGGGAATGAGCAGTTCTTC
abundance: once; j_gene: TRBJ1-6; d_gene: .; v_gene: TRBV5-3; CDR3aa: CARSFWTSTYNSPLHF; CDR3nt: TGTGCCAGAAGCTTTTGGACAAGTACATATAATTCACCCCTCCACTTT
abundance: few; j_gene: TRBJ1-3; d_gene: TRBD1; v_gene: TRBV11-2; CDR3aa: CASSLEAGGISGNTIYF; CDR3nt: TGTGCCAGCAGCTTAGAGGCAGGGGGCATCTCTGGAAACACCATATATTTT
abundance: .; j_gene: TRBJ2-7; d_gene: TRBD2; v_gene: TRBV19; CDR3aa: CASSPAGASYEQYF; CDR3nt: TGTGCCAGTAGTCCAGCGGGGGCCTCCTACGAGCAGTACTTC
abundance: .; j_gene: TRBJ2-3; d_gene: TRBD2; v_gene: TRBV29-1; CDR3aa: CSVVSGRTSGDADTQYF; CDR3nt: TGCAGCGTTGTGTCTGGGAGGACTAGCGGGGATGCAGATACGCAGTATTTT
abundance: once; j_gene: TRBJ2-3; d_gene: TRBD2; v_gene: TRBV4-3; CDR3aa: CASSPSAGRADTQYF; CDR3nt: TGCGCCAGCAGCCCTAGCGCGGGGAGGGCAGATACGCAGTATTTT
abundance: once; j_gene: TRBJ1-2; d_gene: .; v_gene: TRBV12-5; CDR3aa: CASGLAGGLPSGYTF; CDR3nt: TGTGCTAGTGGTTTGGCCGGGGGACTGCCTTCCGGCTACACCTTC
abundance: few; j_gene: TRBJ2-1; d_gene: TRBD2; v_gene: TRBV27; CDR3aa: CASTSLGPAGGPYNEQFF; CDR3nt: TGTGCCAGCACCTCCCTGGGGCCAGCGGGGGGGCCCTACAATGAGCAGTTCTTC
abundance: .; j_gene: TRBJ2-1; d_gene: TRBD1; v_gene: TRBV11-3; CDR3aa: CASSLRQGPYNEQFF; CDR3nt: TGTGCCAGCAGCTTAAGACAGGGGCCCTACAATGAGCAGTTCTTC
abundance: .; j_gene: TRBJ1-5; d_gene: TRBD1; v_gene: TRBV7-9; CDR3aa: CASSSADRDEGQPQHF; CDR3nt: TGTGCCAGCAGCTCCGCAGACAGGGATGAGGGACAGCCCCAGCATTTT
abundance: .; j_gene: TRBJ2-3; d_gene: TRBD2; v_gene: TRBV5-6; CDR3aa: CASSLGVAGGTDTQYF; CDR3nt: TGTGCCAGCAGCTTGGGCGTAGCGGGGGGTACAGATACGCAGTATTTT
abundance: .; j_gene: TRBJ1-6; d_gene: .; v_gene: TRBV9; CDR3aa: CASSVGGGRNSPLHF; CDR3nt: TGTGCCAGCAGCGTAGGGGGGGGGCGGAATTCACCCCTCCACTTT
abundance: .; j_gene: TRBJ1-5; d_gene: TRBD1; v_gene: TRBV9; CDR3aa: CASSQGGSNQPQHF; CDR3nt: TGTGCCAGCAGTCAGGGGGGTTCCAATCAGCCCCAGCATTTT
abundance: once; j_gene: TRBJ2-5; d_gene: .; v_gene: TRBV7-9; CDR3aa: CASSFIEGRKETQYF; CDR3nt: TGTGCCAGCAGCTTCATTGAGGGGAGGAAGGAGACCCAGTACTTC
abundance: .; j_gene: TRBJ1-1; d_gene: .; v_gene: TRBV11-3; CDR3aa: CASSSNTEAFF; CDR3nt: TGTGCCAGCAGTTCTAACACTGAAGCTTTCTTT
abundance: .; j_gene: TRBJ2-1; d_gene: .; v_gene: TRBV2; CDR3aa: CASLSGYNEQFF; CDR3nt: TGTGCCAGCCTCAGTGGCTACAATGAGCAGTTCTTC
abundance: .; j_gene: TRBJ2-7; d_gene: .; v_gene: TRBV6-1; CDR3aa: CASSEFWQGTYEQYF; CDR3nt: TGTGCCAGCAGTGAGTTTTGGCAGGGGACCTACGAGCAGTACTTC
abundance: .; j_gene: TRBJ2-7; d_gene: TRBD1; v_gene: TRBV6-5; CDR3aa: CASSQGEPYEQYF; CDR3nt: TGTGCCAGCAGCCAGGGGGAACCCTACGAGCAGTACTTC
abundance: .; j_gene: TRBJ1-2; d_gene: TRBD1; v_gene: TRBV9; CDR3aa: CASSTTAGTGQGYTF; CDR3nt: TGTGCCAGCAGCACAACCGCCGGGACAGGACAGGGCTACACCTTC
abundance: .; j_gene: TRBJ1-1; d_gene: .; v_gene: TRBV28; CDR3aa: CASSLWDKGITEAFF; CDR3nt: TGTGCCAGCAGTTTATGGGACAAAGGAATCACTGAAGCTTTCTTT
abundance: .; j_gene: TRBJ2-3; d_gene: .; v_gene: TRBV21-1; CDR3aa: CASSKVGQGSTDTQYF; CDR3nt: .
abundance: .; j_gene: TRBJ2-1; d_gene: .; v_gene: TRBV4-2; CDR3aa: CASSQILALSNVQQFF; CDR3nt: TGTGCCAGCAGCCAAATACTAGCCCTGTCCAACGTACAGCAGTTCTTC
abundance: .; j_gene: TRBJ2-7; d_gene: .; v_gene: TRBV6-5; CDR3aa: CASSYSGDNYYEQYF; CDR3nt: TGTGCCAGCAGTTACTCGGGGGACAACTACTACGAGCAGTACTTC
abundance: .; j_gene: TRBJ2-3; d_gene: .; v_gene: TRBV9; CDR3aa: CASSVAGGRTDTQYF; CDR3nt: TGTGCCAGCAGCGTAGCCGGGGGGCGCACAGATACGCAGTATTTT
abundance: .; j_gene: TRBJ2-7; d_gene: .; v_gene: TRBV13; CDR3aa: CASSLGGETTYSYEQYF; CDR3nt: TGTGCCAGCAGCTTAGGCGGGGAGACAACTTACTCCTACGAGCAGTACTTC
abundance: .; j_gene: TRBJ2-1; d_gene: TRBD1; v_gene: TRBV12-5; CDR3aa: CASGPGGNEQFF; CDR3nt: TGTGCTAGTGGCCCAGGGGGAAATGAGCAGTTCTTC
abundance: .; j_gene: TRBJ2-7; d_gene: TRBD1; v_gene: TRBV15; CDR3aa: CATSSTGTASYEQYF; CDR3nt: TGTGCCACCAGCAGTACCGGGACAGCCTCCTACGAGCAGTACTTC
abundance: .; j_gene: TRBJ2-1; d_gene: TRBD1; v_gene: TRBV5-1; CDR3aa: CASSPRQGGMDNEQFF; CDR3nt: TGCGCCAGCAGCCCGAGACAGGGGGGGATGGACAATGAGCAGTTCTTC
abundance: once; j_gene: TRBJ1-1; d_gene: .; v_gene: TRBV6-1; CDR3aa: CATQEGPEAFF; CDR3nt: TGTGCCACCCAGGAGGGACCTGAAGCTTTCTTT
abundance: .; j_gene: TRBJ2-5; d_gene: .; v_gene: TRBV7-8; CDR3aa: CATSGSIKETQYF; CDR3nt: TGTGCCACCTCTGGTAGTATTAAGGAGACCCAGTACTTC
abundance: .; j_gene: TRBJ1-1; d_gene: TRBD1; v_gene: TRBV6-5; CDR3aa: CASSPGTGVTEAFF; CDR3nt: TGTGCCAGCAGTCCCGGGACAGGGGTAACTGAAGCTTTCTTT
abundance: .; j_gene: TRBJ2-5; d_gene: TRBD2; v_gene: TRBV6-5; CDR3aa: CASSPLAVKQETQYF; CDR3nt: TGTGCCAGCAGCCCACTAGCGGTGAAGCAAGAGACCCAGTACTTC
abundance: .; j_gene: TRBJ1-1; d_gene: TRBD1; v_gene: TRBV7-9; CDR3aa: CASRLGTGNTEAFF; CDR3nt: TGTGCCAGCAGGTTGGGGACAGGGAACACTGAAGCTTTCTTT
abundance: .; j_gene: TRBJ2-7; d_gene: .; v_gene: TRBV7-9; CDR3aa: CASSRWDKAYEQYF; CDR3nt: TGTGCCAGCAGCCGATGGGACAAGGCCTACGAGCAGTACTTC
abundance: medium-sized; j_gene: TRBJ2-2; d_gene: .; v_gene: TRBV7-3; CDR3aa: CASSLGAGVTGELFF; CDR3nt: TGTGCCAGCAGCCTAGGGGCAGGGGTTACCGGGGAGCTGTTTTTT
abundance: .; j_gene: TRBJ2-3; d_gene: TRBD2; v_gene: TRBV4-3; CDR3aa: CASSQERMSGVAYF; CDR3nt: TGCGCCAGCAGCCAAGAACGTATGAGCGGGGTGGCGTATTTT
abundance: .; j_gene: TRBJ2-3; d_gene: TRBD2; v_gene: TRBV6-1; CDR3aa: CASLGLAGITDTQYF; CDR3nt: TGTGCCAGCTTGGGACTAGCGGGAATCACAGATACGCAGTATTTT
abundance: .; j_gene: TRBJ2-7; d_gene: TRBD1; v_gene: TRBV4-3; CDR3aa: CASSQGQGLTYEQYF; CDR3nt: TGCGCCAGCAGCCAAGGACAGGGTCTAACCTACGAGCAGTACTTC
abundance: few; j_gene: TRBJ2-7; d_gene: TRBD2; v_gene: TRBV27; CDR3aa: CASSLYERGVAGGPGQQYF; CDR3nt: TGTGCCAGCAGTTTATATGAGAGGGGGGTAGCGGGGGGCCCTGGACAGCAGTACTTC
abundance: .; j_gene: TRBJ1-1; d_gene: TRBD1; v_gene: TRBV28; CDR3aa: CASSETGGRRTEAFF; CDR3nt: TGTGCCAGCAGCGAAACAGGGGGCAGGAGGACTGAAGCTTTCTTT
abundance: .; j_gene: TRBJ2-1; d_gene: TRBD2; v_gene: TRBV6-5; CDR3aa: CATGLAGPNEQFF; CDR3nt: TGTGCCACGGGACTAGCGGGGCCTAATGAGCAGTTCTTC
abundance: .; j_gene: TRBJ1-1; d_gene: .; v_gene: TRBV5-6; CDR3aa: CASRREENTEAFF; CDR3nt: TGTGCCAGCAGGAGGGAGGAGAACACTGAAGCTTTCTTT
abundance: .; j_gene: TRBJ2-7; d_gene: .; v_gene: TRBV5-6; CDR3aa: CASTPGGGYEQYF; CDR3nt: TGTGCCAGCACCCCTGGGGGCGGGTACGAGCAGTACTTC
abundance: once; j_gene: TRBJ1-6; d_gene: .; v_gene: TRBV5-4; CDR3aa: CASAMGRSSYNSPLHF; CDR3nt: TGTGCCAGCGCCATGGGGAGGAGCTCCTATAATTCACCCCTCCACTTT
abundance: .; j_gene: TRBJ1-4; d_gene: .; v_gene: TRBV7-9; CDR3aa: CASSLASQGRREEKLFF; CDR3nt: TGTGCCAGCAGCTTAGCGAGCCAGGGACGGAGGGAGGAAAAACTGTTTTTT
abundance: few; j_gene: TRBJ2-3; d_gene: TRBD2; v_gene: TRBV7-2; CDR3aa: CASSTTSGTLDTQYF; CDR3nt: TGTGCCAGCAGCACTACTAGCGGGACTTTGGATACGCAGTATTTT
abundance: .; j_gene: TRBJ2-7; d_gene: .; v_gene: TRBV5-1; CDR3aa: CASSLGPALEQYF; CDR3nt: TGCGCCAGCAGCTTGGGGCCAGCGCTCGAGCAGTACTTC
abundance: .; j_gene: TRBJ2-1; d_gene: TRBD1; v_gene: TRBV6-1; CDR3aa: CASSPGTGGNEQFF; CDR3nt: TGTGCCAGCAGTCCCGGGACAGGGGGCAATGAGCAGTTCTTC
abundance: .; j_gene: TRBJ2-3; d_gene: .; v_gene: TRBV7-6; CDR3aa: CASSLELRADTQYF; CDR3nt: TGTGCCAGCAGCTTAGAACTCCGGGCAGATACGCAGTATTTT